This entry describes one T cell receptor beta chain. These data are taken from a study of T cell changes during pregnancy in multiple sclerosis. The CDR3 has 16 amino acids. J was trimmed by 0 bases and V by 0 bases; bases with no gene match: 4. Germline V CDR1 and CDR2: SGHRS, YFSETQ. Data came from immunoSEQ multiplex PCR; TCRdb stores just in-frame clones and leaves some out. In the table there are around 27,000 clones, under 95% of which are singletons. The V and J genes are TRBV5-1 and TRBJ1-1; TRBD1 agrees at 8 bases. The receptor was isolated from a female donor with multiple sclerosis, enrolled in a pregnancy study. Sequencing was performed on CD4+ T cells from peripheral blood mononuclear cells, taken after pregnancy. The CDR3 reads CASSLAADRVNTEAFF. The CDR3 nucleotides are TGCGCCAGCAGCTTGGCCGCGGACAGGGTGAACACTGAAGCTTTCTTT.